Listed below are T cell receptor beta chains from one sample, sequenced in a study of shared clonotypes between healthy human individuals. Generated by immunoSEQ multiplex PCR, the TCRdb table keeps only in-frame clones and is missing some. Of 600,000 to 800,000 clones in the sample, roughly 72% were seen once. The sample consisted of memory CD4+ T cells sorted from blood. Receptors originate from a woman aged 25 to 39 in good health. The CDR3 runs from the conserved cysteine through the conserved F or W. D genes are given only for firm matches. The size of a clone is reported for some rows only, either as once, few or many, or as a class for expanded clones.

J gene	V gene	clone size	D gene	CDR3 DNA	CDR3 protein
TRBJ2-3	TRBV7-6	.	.	TGTGCCAGCAGCTTATTCGGAACAGATACGCAGTATTTT	CASSLFGTDTQYF
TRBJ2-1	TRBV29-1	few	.	TGCAGCGTCCAGGACAGTTACAATGAGCAGTTCTTC	CSVQDSYNEQFF
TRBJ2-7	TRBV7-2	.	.	TGTGCCAGCAGCGCCCCTTGGGGGGCCCACGAGCAGTACTTC	CASSAPWGAHEQYF
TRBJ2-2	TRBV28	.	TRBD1	TGTGCCAGCAGTCCATCGACAGGGTGGAACACCGGGGAGCTGTTTTTT	CASSPSTGWNTGELFF
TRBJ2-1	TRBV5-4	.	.	TGTGCCAGCAGCTTTCCCGGGACGGACTACAATGAGCAGTTCTTC	CASSFPGTDYNEQFF
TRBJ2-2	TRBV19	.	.	TGTGCCAGTAGTATCTTCGGAGGTAACACCGGGGAGCTGTTTTTT	CASSIFGGNTGELFF
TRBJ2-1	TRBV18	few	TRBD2	TGTGCCAGCTCACCCGGGACTAGCGCTTCCTACAATGAGCAGTTCTTC	CASSPGTSASYNEQFF
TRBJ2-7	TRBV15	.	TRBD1	TGTGCCACCAGCAGAGCCGGGACAGGGTTTAACGAGCAGTACTTC	CATSRAGTGFNEQYF
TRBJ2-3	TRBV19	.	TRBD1	TGTGCCAGTAGTATAGGGGACAGGCCCCTCACAGATACGCAGTATTTT	CASSIGDRPLTDTQYF
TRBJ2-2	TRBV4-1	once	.	TGCGCCAGCAGCCAACGTACGGGACAGAACACCGGGGAGCTGTTTTTT	CASSQRTGQNTGELFF
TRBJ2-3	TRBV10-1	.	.	TGCGCCAGCAGCGCTGCAGGGGTGGTCACAGATACGCAGTATTTT	CASSAAGVVTDTQYF
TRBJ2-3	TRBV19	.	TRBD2	TGTGCCAGTAGTATCAATCCCGGGAGGGCCACAGATACGCAGTATTTT	CASSINPGRATDTQYF
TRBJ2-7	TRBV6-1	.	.	TGTGCCAGCAGTGAACTATTTAGAGGGTCCTCGTCCTACGAGCAGTACTTC	CASSELFRGSSSYEQYF
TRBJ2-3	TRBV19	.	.	TGTGCCAGTAGTCAGGCCAAGGCAGATACGCAGTATTTT	CASSQAKADTQYF
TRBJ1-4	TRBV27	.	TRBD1	TGTGCCAGCAGTTCCCCGGGACAGGGTTATGAAAAACTGTTTTTT	CASSSPGQGYEKLFF
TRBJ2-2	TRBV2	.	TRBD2	TGTGCCAGCAGTGAGTTTGCTAGCGGGAGATCGAACACCGGGGAGCTGTTTTTT	CASSEFASGRSNTGELFF
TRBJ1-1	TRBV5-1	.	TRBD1	TGCGCCAGCAGCATGTCGACAGGGGGGGATACTGAAGCTTTCTTT	CASSMSTGGDTEAFF
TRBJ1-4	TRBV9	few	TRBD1	TGTGCCAGCAGCGTGGGACAGGGCGTCGGTAGTGAAAAACTGTTTTTT	CASSVGQGVGSEKLFF
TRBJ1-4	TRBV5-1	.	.	TGCGCCAGCAGCGGATCGAACCTAGGGTCAACTAATGAAAAACTGTTTTTT	CASSGSNLGSTNEKLFF
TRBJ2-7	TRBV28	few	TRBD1	TGTGCCAGCAGTTCCCCCGTTGGACAGGGGATGGGCGAGCAGTACTTC	CASSSPVGQGMGEQYF
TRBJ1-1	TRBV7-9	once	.	TGTGCCAGCAGCGCGACGGGGAACACTGAAGCTTTCTTT	CASSATGNTEAFF
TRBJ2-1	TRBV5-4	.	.	TGTGCCAGCAGCTTCGGGAGACTGGATGAGCAGTTCTTC	CASSFGRLDEQFF
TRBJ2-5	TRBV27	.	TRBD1	TGTGCCAGCAGTCCTAGGGGGCTCGAGACCCAGTACTTC	CASSPRGLETQYF
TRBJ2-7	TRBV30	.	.	TGTGCCTGGAGTGAAGGGCCCGGGTTGGGGGAGCAGTACTTC	CAWSEGPGLGEQYF
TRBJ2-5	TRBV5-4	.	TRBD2	TGTGCCAGCAGCTTCGGGACTAGCGGGAGTGCTAGGGAGACCCAGTACTTC	CASSFGTSGSARETQYF
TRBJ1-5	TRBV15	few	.	TGTGCCACCAGCAGAGACGGGCATCCAGGCGAGCCCCAGCATTTT	CATSRDGHPGEPQHF
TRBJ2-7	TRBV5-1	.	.	TGCGCCAGCAGCTTTTTAGTTTCCTACGAGCAGTACTTC	CASSFLVSYEQYF
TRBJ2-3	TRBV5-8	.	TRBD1	TGTGCCAGCAGCTACGGACAGGTTAGCACAGATACGCAGTATTTT	CASSYGQVSTDTQYF
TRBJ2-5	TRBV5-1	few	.	TGCGCCAGCAGCTTGGGAGCAGGGAAAGAGACCCAGTACTTC	CASSLGAGKETQYF
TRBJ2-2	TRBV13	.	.	TGTGCCAGCAGCTTAGGCAATACCGGGGAGCTGTTTTTT	CASSLGNTGELFF
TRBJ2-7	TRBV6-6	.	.	TGTGCCAGCAGTGTTGGGACCGCGTACTCCTACGAGCAGTACTTC	CASSVGTAYSYEQYF
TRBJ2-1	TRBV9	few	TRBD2	TGTGCCAGCAGCTACCGACCCGGGACTAGCGGGAAGAATGAGCAGTTCTTC	CASSYRPGTSGKNEQFF
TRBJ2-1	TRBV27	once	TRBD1	TGTGCCAGCAGTTTTTCGGGACAGGGGGCGTGGGATTACAATGAGCAGTTCTTC	CASSFSGQGAWDYNEQFF
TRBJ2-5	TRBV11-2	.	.	TGTGCCAGCAGCCCCGCGCAGGGCCAAGAGACCCAGTACTTC	CASSPAQGQETQYF
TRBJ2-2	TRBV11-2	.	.	TGTGCCAGCAGCTTATCCGGGACAACGAACACCGGGGAGCTGTTTTTT	CASSLSGTTNTGELFF
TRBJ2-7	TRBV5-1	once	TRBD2	TGCGCCAGCAGCTTGGCCGTTCGGCTAGCGGGATCCTACGAGCAGTACTTC	CASSLAVRLAGSYEQYF
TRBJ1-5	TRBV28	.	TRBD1	TGTGCCAGCAGTTCAGGGGGTGGGAGTCAGCCCCAGCATTTT	CASSSGGGSQPQHF
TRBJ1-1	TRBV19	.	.	TGTGCCAGTAGGGACCTACAGGACACTGAAGCTTTCTTT	CASRDLQDTEAFF
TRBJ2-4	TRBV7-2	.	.	TGTGCCAGCAGCATCAGCAGGGATGACATTCAGTACTTC	CASSISRDDIQYF
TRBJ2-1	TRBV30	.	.	TGTGCCTTGGACAAAGACTCCTACAATGAGCAGTTCTTC	CALDKDSYNEQFF
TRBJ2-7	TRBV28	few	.	TGTGCCAGCAGCTCGGGGCCAGGGCCTCCCTACGAGCAGTACTTC	CASSSGPGPPYEQYF